What follows describes a single T cell receptor (beta chain). This sample was taken from a study of T cell changes during pregnancy in multiple sclerosis. Profiled with immunoSEQ multiplex PCR; TCRdb holds only in-frame clones, not every one. The sample carries nearly 60,000 clones, more than 80% recorded once. The receptor's source is a female donor in good health, enrolled as a control in a pregnancy study. The sample was CD4+ T cells from peripheral blood mononuclear cells, taken after pregnancy.

CDR3 bases: TGCGCCAGCAGCTCCGCCGGGGGGACGCAAGAGACCCAGTACTTC. Residues: CASSSAGGTQETQYF. The V call is TRBV5-1, the J call TRBJ2-5; the match to TRBD2 covers 7 bases. Germline lookup yields CDR1 SGHRS and CDR2 YFSETQ. This CDR3 has 15 residues. The ends lost 3 bases at V and 2 bases at J; junction bases unmatched: 7.